Below are 32 T cell receptor beta chains sequenced from a single sample in a study of tumor-infiltrating lymphocytes in oesophageal squamous cell carcinoma. TCRdb called the PCR reads again in MiXCR, with one record for every CDR3 protein. The table includes 23,000 or so distinct CDR3 sequences, more than 30% detected once. The source material was esophageal tumor tissue. Receptors originate from a male donor with esophageal squamous cell carcinoma.

This clonotype was counted at least ten times. V gene TRBV7-6 combines with J gene TRBJ1-5; D possibly corresponds to TRBD1 (5 bases). The CDR3 extends over 16 amino acids. Germline V CDR1 and CDR2: SGHVS, FNYEAQ. V dropped 2 bases and J dropped 6 bases, with 17 bases sitting between them. This chain's CDR3 is CASSLLGRVDGQPQHF. The CDR3 coding sequence is TGTGCCAGCAGCTTACTGGGCAGGGTGGATGGTCAGCCCCAGCATTTT.

This clonotype was detected many times. V is TRBV6-1 and J is TRBJ1-1, with 10 bases identical to TRBD1. There are 14 residues in the CDR3. The V and J ends lost 5 bases and 3 bases, in that order; junction bases with no gene match: 3. Germline V lookup: CDR1 MNHNS, CDR2 SASEGT. The CDR3 sequence: CASSSTGGYTEAFF. The CDR3 region has the DNA TGTGCCAGCAGTTCGACAGGGGGCTACACTGAAGCTTTCTTT.

By sample share, this clonotype is medium-sized (0.01 to 0.1%). J is TRBJ2-3 and V is TRBV24-1; D is unresolved. V lost 2 bases and J lost 0, with 8 bases in between. This CDR3 spans 15 amino acids. Germline V gene lookup returns CDR1 KGHDR and CDR2 SFDVKD. The CDR3 bases are TGTGCCACCAGTGATTGGACGGGTAGCACAGATACGCAGTATTTT. Translated: CATSDWTGSTDTQYF.

This clonotype was seen at least ten times. The genes are TRBV6-1 and TRBJ1-3; D is possibly TRBD1 (5 bases). CDR3 size: 15 residues. V lost 11 bases and J 0 bases, leaving 17 bases between the germline ends. Germline CDR1 is MNHNS and CDR2 is SASEGT. CDR3: CAGGWTAPSGNTIYF. The CDR3 nucleotides are TGTGCCGGGGGATGGACGGCGCCCTCTGGAAACACCATATATTTT.

This CDR3 reads CASSLRLAGDGEQFF. For the CDR3, the DNA is TGTGCCAGCAGCTTAAGGCTAGCGGGAGATGGGGAGCAGTTCTTC. This chain joins TRBV7-6 and TRBJ2-1, with TRBD2 identical over 10 bases. Germline V lookup: CDR1 SGHVS, CDR2 FNYEAQ. The CDR3 extends over 15 amino acids. The trim removed 2 bases at V and 10 bases at J, leaving 8 bases unmatched.

The chain joins TRBV7-2 to TRBJ1-1, with D uncertain. The closer fit of TRBJ2-3 to the DNA end suggests the J call may be wrong. This CDR3 spans 13 amino acids. Germline V gene lookup returns CDR1 SGHTA and CDR2 FQGNSA. In DNA form, the CDR3 reads TGTGCCAGCAGCGGCAACTTTGCAGATACGCAGTATTTT. Translating gives CASSGNFADTQYF.

V is TRBV6-1 and J is TRBJ1-1; D is undetermined. The last part of the DNA fits TRBJ2-5 better; the J call may be wrong. The V gene's germline CDR1 is MNHNS and CDR2 SASEGT. This CDR3 comprises 12 residues. The CDR3 nucleotides are TGTGCCAGCAGTTCCGACACGAACACCCAGTACTTC. Its protein product is CASSSDTNTQYF.

This clonotype came up once. Here the CDR3 omits its conserved ending phenylalanine or tryptophan, so a read error is the likely source. The limits of the CDR3 on the DNA are not certain, so only TCRdb's listed CDR3 is given. V usage is TRBV6-1 and J usage is TRBJ2-5. The germline V gene encodes CDR1 MNHNS and CDR2 SASEGT. The CDR3 is 14 residues long, counting both termini. CDR3 in amino acids: CASTEFTESYTFGS.

The chain employs TRBV6-8 and TRBJ2-5; D is possibly TRBD1 or TRBD2 (5 bases each). The ends were cut back, 9 bases at V and 0 bases at J, with 17 bases in the middle. The V gene's germline CDR1 is MNHGY and CDR2 SAAAGT. CDR3 length: 15 amino acids. The CDR3 bases are TGTGCCAGTGCTTGGGGACGGGGCAACCAAGAGACCCAGTACTTC. The encoded protein is CASAWGRGNQETQYF.

In regard to this clonotype: A junction end diverges from the germline sequence, so it may reflect a read error. The genes are TRBV6-8 and TRBJ2-4; perhaps TRBD1 as D (6 bases). Germline V gene data show CDR1 as MNHGY and CDR2 as SAAAGT. The CDR3 is 16 amino acids. CDR3 sequence (DNA): TGTGCCAGCAGGACACAGGGAACGATACGGAATTCACCCCTCCACTTC. This encodes CASRTQGTIRNSPLHF.

As to this clonotype: Without the conserved terminal phenylalanine or tryptophan, this CDR3 likely stems from a read error. The DNA is left out, because the CDR3 cannot be placed on it with certainty; the CDR3 is given as TCRdb lists it. The chain links TRBV2 to TRBJ2-5; no DNA check was done on the table's D call, TRBD1. CDR1 and CDR2 (germline): SNHLY, FYNNEI. Inclusive of both ends, the CDR3 amounts to 16 amino acids. CDR3 loop: CASRGQGEWYGYTFGS.

As for this clonotype: The CDR3 ends on some other residue instead of the conserved phenylalanine or tryptophan, so this is likely a read error. Because the CDR3's place on the DNA is in doubt, the DNA is left out and the CDR3 is given as listed by TCRdb. The chain recombines TRBV7-3 with TRBJ1-1; the table's D call of TRBD1 was not tested on the DNA. The CDR3 extends over 14 residues, inclusive of both ends. Germline V gives CDR1 SGHTA, CDR2 FQGTGA. CDR3 sequence reads: CASSLGDRGGTSGQ.

The chain recombines TRBV11-2 with TRBJ1-3; possibly TRBD1 for D (5 bases). Germline V gene data show CDR1 as SGHAT and CDR2 as FQNNGV. V lost 5 bases, J lost 3 bases, and 14 bases lay in between. The CDR3 runs 15 residues. CDR3: CASSALGGYGNTIYF. CDR3 coding DNA: TGTGCCAGCAGCGCCCTTGGGGGGTATGGAAACACCATATATTTT. The entire variable domain, with the rest obtained from reference TRBV11-2 and TRBJ1-3, is as follows: EAGVAQSPRYKIIEKRQSVAFWCNPISGHATLYWYQQILGQGPKLLIQFQNNGVVDDSQLPKDRFSAERLKGVDSTLKIQPAKLEDSAVYLCASSALGGYGNTIYFGEGSWLTVV.

The chain joins TRBV6-8 to TRBJ2-5; TRBD2 agrees at 13 bases. The DNA end is a closer match to TRBJ2-1, so the J assignment may be wrong. CDR3 length: 17 residues. The germline gives CDR1 MNHGY, CDR2 SAAAGT. CDR3: CASSYSGLAGVYNEQFF. CDR3 sequence (DNA): TGTGCCAGCAGTTATTCCGGACTAGCGGGAGTCTACAATGAGCAGTTCTTC.

The CDR3 is CASSFGAGGLTGELFF. DNA of the CDR3: TGTGCCAGCAGCTTTGGAGCGGGAGGGCTCACCGGGGAGCTGTTTTTT. This chain joins TRBV11-2 and TRBJ2-2, with 10 bases that match TRBD2. Germline loops: CDR1 SGHAT, CDR2 FQNNGV. The CDR3 is 16 residues long. The V and J ends lost 3 bases and 4 bases, in that order; junction bases with no gene match: 5.

This chain connects TRBV12-5 to TRBJ1-3; D gene uncertain. The V gene's germline CDR1 is LGHNT and CDR2 FRNRAP. V was trimmed by 9 bases and J by 0 bases, leaving 9 bases between them. This CDR3 contains 13 residues. The CDR3 DNA reads TGTGCTAGCCCTCAGTACTCTGGAAACACCATATATTTT. Amino acid sequence: CASPQYSGNTIYF.

The V gene is TRBV12-3 or TRBV12-4, the J gene TRBJ2-3; 12 nucleotides agree with TRBD2. Unmatched junction bases numbered 8, after V lost 5 bases and J lost 2 bases. The CDR3 has 17 residues. CDR3 amino acids: CASSPHGLAGYTDTQYF. CDR3 DNA: TGTGCCAGCAGTCCCCACGGACTAGCGGGATACACAGATACGCAGTATTTT.

This clonotype was recorded at least ten times. The chain links TRBV10-1 to TRBJ2-5; D is unresolved. Germline-derived CDR1 and CDR2 are WNHNN and SYGVQD (reference sequence). Trimming took 8 bases from V and 3 from J, leaving 13 bases between them. CDR3 length: 13 amino acids. The CDR3 spells CASSDVGKETQYF. In DNA form, the CDR3 reads TGCGCCAGCTCTGACGTGGGTAAAGAGACCCAGTACTTC.

This sequence joins TRBV6-2 or TRBV6-3 and TRBJ2-7; D remains ambiguous. Near its end, the DNA agrees better with TRBJ2-1, so the J call may be wrong. The CDR3 sequence is 13 residues long. The germline gives CDR1 MNHEY, CDR2 SVGEGT. Written as DNA, the CDR3 is TGTGCCAGCAGTGATAGGATTATCGGTGAGCAGTTCTTC. This encodes CASSDRIIGEQFF.

J is TRBJ2-4 and V is TRBV12-3 or TRBV12-4; D is perhaps TRBD2 (5 bases). Gene TRBJ2-1 matches the end of the DNA better, so the J call may be wrong. The CDR3 length is 14 residues. The CDR3, as DNA: TGTGCCAGCAGTTTAGCCTGGGTGGAGGACGAGCAGTTCTTC. This encodes CASSLAWVEDEQFF.

The table lists this clonotype with a count of one. V and J are TRBV7-2 and TRBJ2-3, with 8 bases lining up with TRBD1. The J call may be faulty, since TRBJ2-7 better matches the DNA end. The CDR3 sequence is 14 residues long. CDR1 SGHTA and CDR2 FQGNSA come from the germline V gene. The CDR3 DNA is TGTGCCAGCAGCTCAGGGGGCAGCTCCTACGAGCAGTACTTC. It encodes CASSSGGSSYEQYF.

The gene calls are TRBV24-1 and TRBJ2-5, with D possibly being TRBD2 (5 bases). Germline V gene lookup returns CDR1 KGHDR and CDR2 SFDVKD. Trimming stripped 3 bases from V and 11 bases from J, with 18 bases between. The CDR3 runs 14 residues. The CDR3 region has the DNA TGTGCCACCAGTGATGGACTCGCGTCAGATACGCAGTACTTC. This gives the protein CATSDGLASDTQYF.

The chain uses TRBV27 and TRBJ2-7, with 13 bases lining up with TRBD2. TRBJ2-1 matches the DNA end more closely, so the J call is doubtful. Germline CDR1 MNHEY, CDR2 SMNVEV (reference sequence). The CDR3 loop spans 17 amino acids. The DNA for the CDR3 is TGTGCCAGCAGTCCCCCGGGACTAGCGGGACTTTGGGGTGAGCAGTTCTTC. Translating gives CASSPPGLAGLWGEQFF.

This clonotype was picked up a small number of times. This chain links TRBV7-2 with TRBJ2-1, with 8 bases aligning to TRBD2. The V gene end was trimmed by 1 base and the J gene end by 4 bases; junction bases not matched to a gene: 6. This CDR3 comprises 16 residues. Germline V gene sequence: CDR1 SGHTA, CDR2 FQGNSA. CDR3 protein: CASSLVSGGGYNEQFF. CDR3 nucleotides: TGTGCCAGCAGCTTAGTGTCCGGGGGGGGGTACAATGAGCAGTTCTTC.

In its sample, this clonotype was seen many times. The rearrangement joins TRBV6-1 to TRBJ1-5, with D hard to call. The ends were cut back, 7 bases at V and 1 base at J, with 8 bases in the middle. This CDR3 contains 13 residues. From germline, CDR1 is MNHNS and CDR2 SASEGT. In DNA, the CDR3 is TGTGCCAGCATCTCAGAGAGCAATCAGCCCCAGCATTTT. Its protein is CASISESNQPQHF.

This chain uses TRBV11-2 with TRBJ2-5, with D unresolved. V lost 1 base and J lost 5, with 11 bases in between. The length of the CDR3 is 14 residues. CDR1 is SGHAT and CDR2 is FQNNGV in the germline V gene. The CDR3 loop reads CASSLATIRETQYF. In nucleotides, the CDR3 is TGTGCCAGCAGCTTAGCAACGATCCGGGAGACCCAGTACTTC. The whole variable domain, filled in from reference TRBV11-2 and TRBJ2-5, reads EAGVAQSPRYKIIEKRQSVAFWCNPISGHATLYWYQQILGQGPKLLIQFQNNGVVDDSQLPKDRFSAERLKGVDSTLKIQPAKLEDSAVYLCASSLATIRETQYFGPGTRLLVL.

This clonotype has ten or more counts. The rearrangement uses TRBV27 and TRBJ2-5, with TRBD1 matching 9 bases. The J call may be faulty, since TRBJ2-1 better matches the DNA end. Germline values: CDR1 MNHEY, CDR2 SMNVEV (reference sequence). The CDR3 consists of 16 residues. The CDR3 bases are TGTGCCAGCAGTCCCTTGATAGACAGGGGGGATGAGACCCAGTTCTTC. Protein product: CASSPLIDRGDETQFF.

This clonotype was seen at least ten times. The J gene is TRBJ1-4, the V gene TRBV28; weak D call: TRBD1 (5 bases). CDR3 length: 15 amino acids. CDR1 and CDR2 from the germline V gene are MDHEN and SYDVKM. The germline V and J ends were trimmed by 6 bases and 0 bases, with 11 bases remaining between them. CDR3 sequence: CASSRDSSTNEKLFF. In DNA form, the CDR3 reads TGTGCCAGCAGCCGCGACAGTTCAACTAATGAAAAACTGTTTTTT.

There are many counts of this clonotype. The V and J genes are TRBV28 and TRBJ1-5, with D perhaps TRBD1 (5 bases). This CDR3 is built from 17 residues. V gave up 3 bases and J gave up 0 bases, with 15 bases separating them. Germline V lookup: CDR1 MDHEN, CDR2 SYDVKM. CDR3 sequence (DNA): TGTGCCAGCAGTTTGGGGGGTTATGGGAATAGCAATCAGCCCCAGCATTTT. Its translation: CASSLGGYGNSNQPQHF. The variable domain in full, with the rest retrieved from reference TRBV28 and TRBJ1-5, is DVKVTQSSRYLVKRTGEKVFLECVQDMDHENMFWYRQDPGLGLRLIYFSYDVKMKEKGDIPEGYSVSREKKERFSLILESASTNQTSMYLCASSLGGYGNSNQPQHFGDGTRLSIL.

This clonotype has only a few counts. A junction end diverges from the germline sequence, so it may reflect a read error. The J gene is TRBJ2-1, the V gene TRBV19; D is possibly TRBD2 (5 bases). Germline V CDR1 and CDR2: LNHDA, SQIVND (reference sequence). CDR3 size: 17 residues. CDR3 region: CASSIVSGGADNSPLHF. CDR3 DNA: TGTGCCAGTAGTATAGTGTCCGGAGGTGCCGATAATTCACCCCTCCACTTC.

The V gene is TRBV12-3 or TRBV12-4, the J gene TRBJ2-6; 9 bases line up with TRBD2. The J call may be mistaken, given a closer DNA end match to TRBJ2-7. The CDR3 consists of 14 residues. The CDR3 bases are TGTGCCAGCAGCTTCTCTTTTCCTAGCGGGACGCAGTACTTC. This sequence encodes CASSFSFPSGTQYF.

The chain employs TRBV7-2 and TRBJ2-3; weak D call: TRBD1 (6 bases). V lost 5 bases to trimming and J lost 4 bases, with 7 bases between them. The CDR3 length is 12 residues. The germline V gene encodes CDR1 SGHTA and CDR2 FQGNSA. Written as DNA, the CDR3 is TGTGCCAGCAGCCCAGGGGCAGATACGCAGTATTTT. This sequence encodes CASSPGADTQYF.